The T cell receptor beta chain described here comes from a study of monozygotic twins with inflammatory bowel disease. For every donor, one blood sample of about 2.5 ml was drawn. Nested PCRs (about 15 and 9 cycles, two total) were applied to TCRalpha and TCRbeta cDNA. TCRdb re-called the 5' RACE reads and gives one entry per CDR3 protein, without DNA. This repertoire comprises approximately 400,000 distinct CDR3 sequences; its ten largest clones make up approximately 2.3%. With regard to this clonotype: Its antigen is as yet unknown.

Study findings and constraints: Lower sharing of clonotypes with other individuals was seen in IBD patients than in healthy twins. This was most marked in patients showing signs of disease activity.

The CDR3 has 15 residues. Germline V gene sequence: CDR1 MDHEN, CDR2 SYDVKM. The sequencing sample was made of blood. The TCR sequence derives from a human donor with ulcerative colitis or Crohn's disease, or a healthy co-twin of an affected twin (not recorded which). The chain couples TRBV28 to TRBJ2-1; absent DNA, TCRdb's TRBD2 call cannot be checked. CDR3 sequence reads: CASGVAGLGDNEQFF.